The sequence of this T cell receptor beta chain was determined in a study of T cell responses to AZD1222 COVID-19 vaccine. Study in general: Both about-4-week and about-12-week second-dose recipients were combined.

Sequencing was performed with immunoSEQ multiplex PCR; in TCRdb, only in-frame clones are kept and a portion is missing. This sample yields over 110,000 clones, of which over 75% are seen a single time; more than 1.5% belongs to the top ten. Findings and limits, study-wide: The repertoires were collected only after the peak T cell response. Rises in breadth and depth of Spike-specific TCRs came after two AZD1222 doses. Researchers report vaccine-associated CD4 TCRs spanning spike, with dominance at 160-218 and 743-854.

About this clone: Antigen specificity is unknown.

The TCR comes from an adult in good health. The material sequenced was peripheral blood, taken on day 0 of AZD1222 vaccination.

DNA for the CDR3: TGTGCCAGTAGGGCGGGGGCCGTGTACCAAGAGACCCAGTACTTC. Translation gives CASRAGAVYQETQYF. This sequence joins TRBV19 and TRBJ2-5; perhaps TRBD2 as D (7 bases). The CDR3 loop spans 15 amino acids. Germline V lookup: CDR1 LNHDA, CDR2 SQIVND (reference sequence). V gave up 6 bases and J gave up 0 bases, with 14 bases separating them.